The subject of this entry is one TCR beta chain. The specificity of this receptor is unknown. Base qualities were left out, and no much larger clone turns up one base away. Distinct nucleotide sequences in the sample also encode this CDR3. This entry comes from a study of shared clonotypes between healthy human individuals (dated by TCRdb to about 2020). General notes on the study: The cohort comprised a couple of women and a few men aged 18 to 49 years. Between about 0.85 and 10 billion PBMCs per donor were obtained by leukapheresis. For each donor, three plates each were used for CD4 naive and CD4 memory, two plates were used for CD8 naive, and one plate was used for CD8 memory. To increase sequencing depth and limit assay-specific biases, different laboratories used diverse techniques to prepare libraries and sequence TCR repertoires. Blood TCR repertoires of roughly five healthy adults were deeply sequenced to estimate repertoire size and the extent of clonotype sharing between individuals.

Using the deep immunoSEQ assay, multiplex PCR amplified TCR CDR3 regions from genomic DNA. Extracted genomic DNA from each cell subset was distributed evenly across all wells of several immunoSEQ 96-well plates, and each plate was treated as a replicate. For sorted subsets, roughly 190 ng of genomic DNA, equivalent to 25,000 to 30,000 T cell genomes, went into each replicate PCR. Purified libraries were measured with a Qubit 3.0 fluorometer, size-checked on a Bioanalyzer 2100, and measured again with the KAPA Library Quantification kit. Every immunoSEQ 96-well plate was sequenced on a dedicated single-read 150-cycle Illumina NextSeq 550 flow cell. The published analysis was carried out like this. Because the immunoSEQ output held only junctional sequences and lacked quality scores, the filtering could not match the filtering applied to full-length reads. To assign V/J genes and CDR3, sequences were annotated against IMGT germline references using PyIR, a Python wrapper for IgBLAST v1.9. Reads were removed for weak V/J assignments (E-value above 1e-6), missing CDR3, stop codons, out-of-frame junctions, or ambiguous translated residues. A V3J clonotype was defined by an identical inferred V gene, J gene, and CDR3 amino acid sequence. The percentage overlap between two repertoires was calculated by dividing the number of shared unique clonotypes by the size of the smaller repertoire. Three approaches were used to assess repertoire richness: RTK rarefaction, the Chao1 estimator, and Recon v2.1 estimates of unobserved clonotypes. For all TCRbeta clonotypes obtained by the gDNA method from several donors, generation probabilities were computed with OLGA. Sourced from immuneACCESS, this table was stored by TCRdb with only in-frame sequences that have V and J called. A share of the clones is absent; for the studies checked, an unresolved V gene accounts for under half, and the remainder has no known explanation. D and trimming were read from the DNA, whereas the V and J calls and clone size are those reported in that table. A total of about 820,000 clones appear in this sample, more than 85% of them only once. Approximately 25% of the sample is taken by the ten largest.

From a lookup of the germline V gene (reference sequence), CDR1 and CDR2 are LNHDA and SQIVND. V loses 3 bases of germline sequence and J loses 4 bases, and the interval between the two ends is 7 bases. The CDR3 starts with the cysteine, ends with the phenylalanine, and has 13 residues. Only the CDR3 region is kept as DNA, spanning 39 bases read in frame from base 1. Findings and caveats that apply to the study as a whole: The small number of donors limited the genetic and exposure-history diversity represented. Naive subsets generally had larger estimated clonotype richness than memory subsets did. Higher generation probabilities were observed for clonotypes shared by all four sorted-subset donors than for non-shared clonotypes. Pairwise subsampling led to the expectation that sequencing depth would affect the degree of clonotype sharing among donors. Sharing across several donors was observed for approximately 5% of naive CD4, over 3% of naive CD8, 2% to 2.5% of memory CD4, and around 0.4% of memory CD8 clonotypes. Sampling was restricted to blood, and TCR repertoires in tissue are likely to differ from TCR repertoires in blood. Even with the large sequencing depth, rarefaction of the sorted-subset datasets indicated that sequencing was incomplete.

For the CD8 naive samples, CD45RO-negative cells were positively selected for CCR7, yielding a CD45RA+CCR7+ population from which TemRA cells were excluded. Donors were healthy HIV-negative adults with no recently reported acute infections or vaccinations. Every donor was a Caucasian adult residing in Nashville, Tennessee, USA. After blood collection by leukapheresis, PBMCs were isolated using Ficoll-Histopaque density gradient centrifugation and then cryopreserved in the vapor phase of liquid nitrogen. Purity and quantity of every magnetically sorted T cell population were checked by analytical flow cytometry. Genomic DNA was isolated from each sorted fraction and quantified by UV absorbance on a Nanodrop 2000c.

Sequencing input: naive CD8+ T cells sorted from blood. In light of the paper, this sample's cell subset or site label describes: CD45RA+CCR7+. The origin of this receptor is a man aged 25-40 years in good health. The rearrangement joined TRBV19 to TRBJ2-1; possibly the D gene is TRBD1, per 6 matching bases. The CDR3 protein sequence reads: CASSIDRYNEQFF. In nucleotides, the sequence is TGTGCCAGTAGTATTGACAGGTACAATGAGCAGTTCTTC.